What follows is one T cell receptor beta chain and its context. Which antigen it targets is not known. Within one base of it there is no much larger clone, and no base qualities were kept. V loses 3 bases, J loses 3 bases, and the germline ends lie 9 bases apart. CDR1 and CDR2, per the germline V gene, are SGHTA and FQGNSA. The CDR3 runs 14 amino acids, cysteine and phenylalanine included. The read is trimmed to its CDR3 DNA, 42 bases read in frame from base 1. The library was made by the immunoSEQ multiplex PCR assay. DNA from the CD4+ T cells that had been cultured and isolated underwent TCR beta CDR3 sequencing. The paper's processing steps were these. Non-productive TCR sequences were removed and reads were trimmed to the CDR3 region, keeping CDR3s of at least 7 amino acids. Antigen-specific clonotypes were identified using the MANAFEST web app by comparison of expansion in peptide wells against reference cultures. Positive clones required FDR<0.05 expansion versus reference and all other wells, odds ratio above 5, and frequency above 0.1% in two replicate wells. A clonotype was called cross-reactive if it was significantly expanded both in SARS-CoV-2 spike wells and in at least one common cold coronavirus spike condition. Using the stringdist R package, CDR3 similarity was measured by Levenshtein distance, and unrooted trees were constructed with ape in R 3.6.1. TCRdb obtained this table from immuneACCESS and retained in-frame rearrangements with V and J assigned. These tables miss some clones; where compared with another copy, unresolved V genes account for less than half of the shortfall, and the remainder is unexplained. V, J and clone size reflect that table, while D and trimming were determined from the DNA. This sample holds around 69,000 clones; 74% were observed only once. Roughly 1.4% of the sample is in the top ten clones.

This entry comes from a study of vaccination effects on CD4 cells after COVID-19 (dated by TCRdb to between 2022 and 2023). About the investigation overall: Across the study, the median time from the second dose to post-vaccine sampling was 72 days (range 14 to 241). The study compared SARS-CoV-2 spike-specific CD4+ TCR repertoires before and after mRNA vaccination in COVID-19 convalescent patients and infection-naive vaccine recipients. A total of over nine COVID-19 convalescent patients and 4 SARS-CoV-2-naive healthy vaccine recipients were included in the full study. Cultures from other donors in the study were sequenced with the Oncomine TCR Beta short-read assay on an Illumina iSeq 100. Results the study describes overall, beyond this receptor: Among healthy vaccine recipients, nearly all vaccine-induced clones were SARS-CoV-2 mono-reactive, and just 1 of 255 was cross-reactive with common cold coronaviruses. Marked clonal contraction was observed in both infection-induced and vaccine-induced clones at late post-vaccination timepoints, consistent with waning T cell responses. The study was limited by a small number of convalescent patients, and early post-infection timepoints were lacking.

In the ViraFEST assay, PBMC were stimulated with viral peptide pools, and antigen-specific CD4+ T cell clonotypes were then identified by expansion using TCR sequencing. After approximately eleven days of culture, CD4+ T cells were isolated with the EasySep CD4+ T cell isolation kit. Participants received two doses of either the BNT162b2 or the mRNA-1273 mRNA SARS-CoV-2 vaccine. None of the healthy vaccine recipients had a prior SARS-CoV-2 infection, which was confirmed by nucleocapsid antibody tests that came back negative both before and after vaccination. Each well held around 1.9 million PBMC cultured in IMDM containing approximately 5.2% human AB serum, around 10 IU/ml IL-2 and gentamicin, along with approximately 10 ug/ml peptides. On days 3 and 7, half of the culture medium was replaced with fresh IL-2-containing medium. Unless otherwise noted, each peptide stimulation condition was cultured in triplicate wells. PBMC were separated from whole blood using Ficoll-Paque Plus gradient centrifugation and were then either cryopreserved at -140C or used fresh. The spike proteins of SARS-CoV-2 and of the common cold coronaviruses HCoV-NL63, HCoV-OC43 and HCoV-229E were spanned by overlapping peptide pools. Genomic DNA was extracted from cultured CD4+ T cells with the QIAamp micro DNA kit.

The material was CD4+ T cells from PBMCs cultured with HCoV-229E spike peptides, obtained after COVID-19 vaccination. Read against the paper, the sample's cell subset or site label means: HCoV-229E spike overlapping peptide pool stimulation. The source of this sequence is a human donor who received a COVID-19 vaccine. The rearrangement combines TRBV7-2 with TRBJ1-5; TRBD1 could be the D gene, as 5 bases match. The DNA sequence is as follows: TGTGCCAGCAGCTTGGCGGGGCACAATCAGCCCCAGCATTTT. This gives the protein CASSLAGHNQPQHF.